This T cell receptor (beta chain) was captured in a study of cytomegalovirus exposure and HLA in healthy donors. Concerning this clone: An end of the junction does not agree with germline; a read error may underlie this.

The PCR made use of 60 Vbeta and 13 Jbeta primers. Clones were sequenced by immunoSEQ multiplex PCR, and TCRdb holds only the in-frame ones, with some missing. The data show about 230,000 clones, roughly 91% seen once. The specimen sequenced was PBMCs. The clonotype originates from a woman aged 18-30 years in good health and CMV-seronegative.

In DNA, the CDR3 is TGTTCCAGCAGCCCACAGACAGGTGAAGAGACCCAGTACTTC. Its translation: CSSSPQTGEETQYF. V is TRBV7-9 and J is TRBJ2-5; TRBD1 might be the D (6 bases). Germline assignment: CDR1 SEHNR and CDR2 FQNEAQ (reference sequence). This CDR3 contains 14 residues.